This T cell receptor (beta chain) was sequenced during a study of T-cell memory formation after mild COVID-19. CDR3 length equals 13 residues. Trimming removed 1 base at V and 6 bases at J, with 10 bases between. Germline loops: CDR1 SGHTA, CDR2 FQGNSA. This clonotype was observed once. TCRdb redid the calling of the 5' RACE reads with MiXCR, one entry per CDR3 protein. The table has roughly 300,000 distinct CDR3 sequences, approximately 15% seen once; the top ten hold around a fifth. The TCR originated in a man aged 18 to 29 who had mild COVID-19 (a few samples of this study predate the infection). Cell type and time point are not known. The V and J genes are TRBV7-2 and TRBJ2-7, with D hard to call. The sample taken for sequencing was PBMCs or a T cell subset sorted from them (not recorded which). For the CDR3, the DNA is TGTGCCAGCAGCTTAGTCTCTAGTCGCGAGCAGTACTTC. Its translation: CASSLVSSREQYF.